This T cell receptor (beta chain) emerged from a study of lymphopenia after photon versus proton radiotherapy. Only in-frame clones appear in the TCRdb table, and some are missing; sequencing was by immunoSEQ multiplex PCR. The sample holds roughly 58,000 clones, about nine tenths seen once. This CDR3 contains 12 residues. V was cut by 5 bases and J by 3 bases, with 8 bases left in between. The germline V gene has CDR1 SNHLY and CDR2 FYNNEI. V and J are TRBV2 and TRBJ2-7; D unclear. The TCR was taken from a man older than 75 with esophageal cancer. Sequenced material: peripheral blood, taken from a patient treated with proton-based radiotherapy. The CDR3 DNA follows: TGTGCCAGCAGTTTTCCTGACTACGAGCAGTACTTC. It encodes CASSFPDYEQYF.